Detailed here is one TCR beta chain. This record comes from a study of blood T cell repertoires in COVID-19. The CDR3 covers 12 residues. Germline lookup yields CDR1 LNHDA and CDR2 SQIVND (reference sequence). Measured with immunoSEQ multiplex PCR; TCRdb has only the in-frame clones, and not every one. The data hold 50,000 to 65,000 clones, with 65% to 75% observed a single time. The sequencing sample was made of peripheral blood. V is TRBV19 and J is TRBJ1-2; the D gene is possibly TRBD1 (6 bases). This receptor was identified in a woman aged 80 or over with acute or convalescent COVID-19. The DNA of the CDR3 is TGTGCGAAACAGGGCCCTAACTATGGCTACACCTTC. This encodes CAKQGPNYGYTF.